This T cell receptor (beta chain) was recovered during a study of Ad26.COV2.S vaccination and SARS-CoV-2 variants. The wider study: Doses of Ad26.COV2.S were injected into muscle once or twice, 56 days apart.

Study-wide results and caveats: People who got the vaccine or the placebo had similar non-spike TCR breadth.

The sample's treatment: 15 to 20 received Ad26.COV2.S at low or high dose, single or two shots; about 5 received placebo; per-sample allocation not given. At day 63 after the first vaccine or placebo injection, samples were drawn. Donor was an adult aged 18-55 years in Boston. Concerning this clone itself: Its antigen is as yet unknown.

Trimming removed 1 base from V and 3 bases from J, with 10 bases in between. CDR1 is SGHRS, CDR2 YFSETQ, per germline. The CDR3 is made up of 14 amino acids. Libraries were prepared by immunoSEQ multiplex PCR; TCRdb keeps only in-frame clonotypes and omits some of them. The data hold about 350,000 clones, with around 89% observed a single time. The chain couples TRBV5-1 to TRBJ2-5, with D hard to call. The clonotype was recovered from a person aged 18-65 years who received the Ad26.COV2.S COVID-19 vaccine or a placebo. The source was peripheral blood, collected in a trial of Ad26.COV2.S vaccine versus placebo. CDR3 nucleotide sequence: TGCGCCAGCAGCTTGACTACGGACGAAGAGACCCAGTACTTC. Protein sequence: CASSLTTDEETQYF.